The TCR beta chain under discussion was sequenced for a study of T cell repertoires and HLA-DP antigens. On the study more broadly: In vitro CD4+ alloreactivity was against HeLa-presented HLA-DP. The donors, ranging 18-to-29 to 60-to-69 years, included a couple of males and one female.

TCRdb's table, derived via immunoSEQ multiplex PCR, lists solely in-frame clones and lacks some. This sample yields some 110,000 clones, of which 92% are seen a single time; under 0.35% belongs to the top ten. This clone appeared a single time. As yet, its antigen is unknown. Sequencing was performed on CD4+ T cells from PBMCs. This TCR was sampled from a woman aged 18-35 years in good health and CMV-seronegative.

The CDR3 coding sequence is TGTGCCTGGAGTGTACGGGGCAGCCAGTATAACTCTGGGGCCAACGTCCTGACTTTC. Protein: CAWSVRGSQYNSGANVLTF. V gene TRBV30 combines with J gene TRBJ2-6, with D perhaps assigned TRBD1 or TRBD2 (5 bases each). CDR3 length: 19 residues. CDR1 is GTSNPN, CDR2 SVGIG, per germline (reference sequence). The V and J ends lost 0 bases and 0 bases respectively, with 18 bases between them.